These 16 T cell receptor beta chains came from one sample sequenced in a study of radiation and T cells in renal cell carcinoma. Assay used: immunoSEQ multiplex PCR; TCRdb lists only in-frame clones, some missing. The sample has some 95,000 clones, less than 90% seen once; the top ten hold 6.5% to 8.5%. Regarding time point: baseline pretreatment blood. Noted treatment: 15 Gy SBRT to primary tumor, nephrectomy 4 weeks later. The sequenced sample was blood, obtained from a patient whose treatment included radiotherapy and nephrectomy. The receptor set was obtained from a man aged 45-65 years with renal cell carcinoma.

The chain recombines TRBV6-5 with TRBJ1-5, with D possibly matching TRBD1 (5 bases). Per the germline V gene, CDR1 is MNHEY and CDR2 is SVGAGI. V lost 6 bases and J 6 bases, leaving 18 bases between the germline ends. CDR3 length: 15 amino acids. Written as DNA, the CDR3 is TGTGCCAGCAGCCTCCACCAGGGACCCAGTCAGCCCCAGCATTTT. Translating it yields CASSLHQGPSQPQHF.

The chain uses TRBV4-1 and TRBJ1-6, with D tentatively TRBD1 (5 bases). Germline V gene lookup returns CDR1 MGHRA and CDR2 YSYEKL. This CDR3 contains 16 residues. Trimming stripped 1 base from V and 10 bases from J, with 17 bases between. The CDR3 is CASSQVTVGVRSPLHF. The CDR3 region has the DNA TGCGCCAGCAGCCAAGTCACCGTGGGGGTTCGATCACCCCTCCACTTT.

The chain has TRBV10-3 and TRBJ1-2; the D is unclear. Looked up from germline, CDR1 is ENHRY and CDR2 is SYGVKD. The CDR3 length is 16 residues. Between the trimmed V and J ends, which lost 2 bases and 4 bases, there was a span of 17 bases. The CDR3 DNA reads as TGTGCCATCAGTGAGCCCAATTCTGGCTACTTCTATGGCTACACCTTC. Its translation: CAISEPNSGYFYGYTF.

This clone was found once. The V gene is TRBV6-4, the J gene TRBJ2-7; no definite D call. Germline V gene data show CDR1 as MRHNA and CDR2 as SNTAGT. Trimming cost V 5 bases and J 1 base, with 15 bases left between them. This CDR3 has 15 residues. DNA for the CDR3: TGTGCCAGCAGTCCAAAGCCCGGAGATTCCTACGAGCAGTACTTC. Amino acid sequence: CASSPKPGDSYEQYF.

This sequence joins TRBV18 and TRBJ1-2; TRBD1 might be the D (5 bases). This CDR3 comprises 15 residues. V was trimmed by 2 bases and J by 0 bases, leaving 10 bases between them. Germline values: CDR1 KGHSH, CDR2 LQKENI. CDR3: CASSPEETANYGYTF. The CDR3 DNA reads as TGTGCCAGCTCACCAGAAGAGACAGCTAACTATGGCTACACCTTC.

V gene TRBV7-2 combines with J gene TRBJ2-7; TRBD1 matches at 9 bases. The CDR3 is 14 residues long. Germline V gives CDR1 SGHTA, CDR2 FQGNSA. V lost 5 bases to trimming and J lost 2 bases; unmatched junction nucleotides: 4. CDR3 coding DNA: TGTGCCAGCAGCCTTGGGACAGGGACCTACGAGCAGTACTTC. This gives the protein CASSLGTGTYEQYF.

The chain employs TRBV4-1 and TRBJ1-2; 7 positions match TRBD1. After removal of 5 bases from V and 7 bases from J, the junction contained 10 bases not matched to a gene. The CDR3 consists of 14 residues. Germline loops: CDR1 MGHRA, CDR2 YSYEKL. CDR3 nucleotide sequence: TGCGCCAGCAGCTTTCAGGGGGTCGGCGGTGGCTACACCTTC. Its translation: CASSFQGVGGGYTF.

The rearrangement uses TRBV18 and TRBJ2-2, with D perhaps TRBD1 (6 bases). This CDR3 is 12 amino acids long. Germline V gene sequence: CDR1 KGHSH, CDR2 LQKENI. Trimming shortened V by 10 bases and J by 3 bases, and 9 bases separated the two germline ends. This CDR3 is CATQGYTGELFF. Written as DNA, the CDR3 is TGTGCCACCCAGGGGTACACCGGGGAGCTGTTTTTT.

CDR3 DNA sequence: TGCGCCAGCAGCTTGCGCGGAGATACGCAGTATTTT. The encoded protein is CASSLRGDTQYF. The chain carries TRBV5-1 and TRBJ2-3; no definite D call. The CDR3 runs to 12 residues. Germline loops: CDR1 SGHRS, CDR2 YFSETQ. The V end lost 1 base, the J end lost 5 bases, and 5 bases lay between the germline ends.

This chain uses TRBV28 with TRBJ1-2; D remains unclear. The germline V and J ends were trimmed by 5 bases and 3 bases, with 1 base remaining between them. Germline values: CDR1 MDHEN, CDR2 SYDVKM. This CDR3 spans 10 amino acids. The CDR3 region is CASSDYGYTF. The CDR3 coding sequence is TGTGCCAGCAGTGACTATGGCTACACCTTC.

The V and J genes are TRBV9 and TRBJ1-2; TRBD1 matches at 7 bases. This CDR3 is built from 14 residues. Trimming at V came to 1 base and at J to 5 bases, leaving 5 bases not matched to a gene. Germline CDR1 SGDLS, CDR2 YYNGEE. CDR3 sequence reads: CASSVTGVSYGYTF. CDR3 DNA sequence: TGTGCCAGCAGCGTAACAGGGGTTAGTTATGGCTACACCTTC.

This clone was counted once. CDR3 region: CASSLFHVRGTEAFF. DNA for the CDR3: TGTGCCAGCAGTTTATTTCACGTCAGGGGTACTGAAGCTTTCTTT. This chain uses TRBV27 with TRBJ1-1, with D possibly being TRBD1 (6 bases). The CDR3 sequence is 15 residues long. V was cut by 1 base and J by 5 bases, with 14 bases left in between. Per the germline V gene, CDR1 is MNHEY and CDR2 is SMNVEV (reference sequence).

CDR3 residues: CASSGGGGETQYF. CDR3 DNA sequence: TGTGCCAGCAGTGGCGGGGGAGGGGAGACCCAGTACTTC. The chain joins TRBV2 to TRBJ2-5; 7 bases are a match to TRBD2. V trimming: 4 bases; J trimming: 5 bases; junction bases outside the gene matches: 4. Germline CDR1 is SNHLY and CDR2 is FYNNEI. The CDR3 contains 13 residues.

This rearrangement joins TRBV6-5 to TRBJ2-1; 7 bases fit TRBD2. V lost 7 bases, J lost 10 bases, and 16 bases stayed unmatched. Per germline, CDR1 MNHEY and CDR2 SVGAGI. The CDR3 loop spans 15 amino acids. The chain's CDR3 is CASNRGGNPAVEQFF. The CDR3 DNA reads TGTGCCAGCAATCGGGGAGGGAACCCTGCGGTCGAGCAGTTCTTC.

V gene TRBV5-1 combines with J gene TRBJ1-2; 10 bases are a match to TRBD1. The CDR3 has 14 residues. Germline assignment: CDR1 SGHRS and CDR2 YFSETQ. V was pared by 0 bases and J by 8 bases, with 4 bases of the junction left unmatched. In DNA form, the CDR3 reads TGCGCCAGCAGCTTGGAGGGACAGGGGTTCGGCTACACCTTC. Residues: CASSLEGQGFGYTF.

J is TRBJ2-5 and V is TRBV18; D unresolved. Germline values: CDR1 KGHSH, CDR2 LQKENI. V shed 3 bases and J shed 0 bases, with 5 bases lying between them. The CDR3 is 13 residues long. The CDR3 DNA reads as TGTGCCAGCTCACCGACAAACCAAGAGACCCAGTACTTC. Its protein product is CASSPTNQETQYF.